Included here is one TCR beta chain sequence, with context. Its antigen is undetermined. The data belong to a study of vaccination and CD4 T cells after COVID-19. Across the whole study: Median time from second vaccine dose to sampling was roughly 76 days (14 to 241). The authors exposed cells to overlapping spike peptides derived from SARS-CoV-2, HCoV-NL63, HCoV-OC43 and HCoV-229E.

This CDR3 has 14 amino acids. Trimming cost V 6 bases and J 6 bases, with 14 bases left between them. Germline loops: CDR1 MNHNS, CDR2 SASEGT. Regarding treatment: approximately nine-day PBMC culture with coronavirus spike peptide pools or control peptides (ViraFEST assay). Researchers used the Oncomine TCR Beta short-read assay to sequence DNA from cultured CD4+ T cells. One entry per CDR3 protein results from TCRdb running MiXCR on the PCR reads. The table has roughly 3,500 distinct CDR3 sequences, 17% seen once; the top ten hold 23%. This chain links TRBV6-1 with TRBJ2-2; D not certain. This TCR came from a human donor who had recovered from COVID-19. The sequenced sample consisted of CD4+ T cells from blood, cultured in vitro. In nucleotides, the CDR3 is TGTGCCAGCAGCCCCCGCTTAACGTCCGGGGAGCTGTTTTTT. Encoded protein: CASSPRLTSGELFF.